Shown below are 22 T cell receptor beta chains from a single sample sequenced in a study of T cells in Graves' hyperthyroidism and ophthalmopathy (dated by TCRdb to between 2018 and 2021). Libraries were constructed by multiplex PCR. The sequencing machine was an Illumina HiSeq 2000. The TCR beta CDR3 regions were amplified from the RNA transcripts. For the first round of RT-PCR on the TCR CDR3, the HTBI primer set was used together with the Qiagen OneStep RT-PCR kit. Using fastp at Q25 and MiXCR, TCRdb reprocessed the public reads and kept productive beta chains. Rows are combined by CDR3 protein, so each entry shows the most common genes and DNA. Here the sample has a few hundred thousand distinct CDR3 sequences; 15% to 20% occur a single time. The ten largest make up around a sixth of the sample. The sequenced material came from blood. These TCRs come from a woman between 40 and 50 years old with Graves' ophthalmopathy.

This clonotype showed up many times. V and J are TRBV12-3 or TRBV12-4 and TRBJ2-7, with TRBD2 matching 9 bases. With 8 bases clipped from V and 6 bases from J, the junction kept 8 bases outside the gene matches. This CDR3 spans 13 amino acids. In DNA, the CDR3 is TGTGCCAGCCGCAGGCTAGCGGGAACCGAGCAGTACTTC. Translation gives CASRRLAGTEQYF.

This clonotype was counted at least ten times. The chain employs TRBV5-1 and TRBJ2-7; D perhaps matches TRBD2 (6 bases). CDR1 SGHRS and CDR2 YFSETQ come from the germline V gene. V dropped 7 bases and J dropped 5 bases, with 19 bases sitting between them. This CDR3 comprises 14 residues. The CDR3 spells CASQDRGGIDEQYF. The CDR3 DNA reads as TGCGCCAGCCAGGATCGTGGAGGGATCGACGAGCAGTACTTC.

This clonotype showed up many times. The chain carries TRBV4-2 and TRBJ1-1, with a weak D call TRBD1 (6 bases). CDR1 and CDR2 (germline): LGHNA, YNFKEQ. The CDR3 length is 16 residues. Between the trimmed V and J ends, which lost 1 base and 5 bases, there was a span of 17 bases. The CDR3 region is CASSQAGGLLGTEAFF. CDR3 sequence (DNA): TGTGCCAGCAGCCAAGCCGGGGGCCTTCTCGGGACTGAAGCTTTCTTT.

This clonotype was detected a few times. This chain joins TRBV30 and TRBJ2-3, with D perhaps matching TRBD2 (6 bases). The ends were cut back, 5 bases at V and 8 bases at J, with 11 bases in the middle. CDR1 is GTSNPN, CDR2 SVGIG, per germline (reference sequence). The CDR3 sequence is 11 residues long. CDR3 DNA sequence: TGTGCCTGGTATCTGGGGGGTACGCAGTATTTT. It specifies CAWYLGGTQYF.

In its sample, this clonotype was seen many times. The DNA is left out, because the CDR3 cannot be placed on it with certainty; the CDR3 is given as TCRdb lists it. The CDR3: CASSLDYWGVGITNF. The rearrangement uses TRBV27 and TRBJ2-7; TRBD1 reflects the table's D call only, with no check against the DNA. CDR1 and CDR2 (germline): MNHEY, SMNVEV (reference sequence). Both ends counted, the CDR3 spans 15 residues.

The V and J genes are TRBV12-3 or TRBV12-4 and TRBJ2-5; 8 positions match TRBD2. The CDR3 loop spans 15 amino acids. J lost 0 bases, V lost 3 bases, and 3 bases had no gene match. CDR3 nucleotide sequence: TGTGCCAGCAGTTTTGACGGGAGGGACCAAGAGACCCAGTACTTC. Its translation is CASSFDGRDQETQYF.

This clonotype showed up many times. The rearrangement uses TRBV28 and TRBJ2-7; D is uncertain. The V end was cut by 4 bases, the J end by 6 bases, with 7 bases between. The CDR3 sequence is 11 residues long. CDR1 is MDHEN, CDR2 SYDVKM, per germline. DNA of the CDR3: TGTGCCAGCAGTTCCCCCGGCGAGCAGTACTTC. This encodes CASSSPGEQYF. The full variable domain, its missing parts supplied by reference TRBV28 and TRBJ2-7, is DVKVTQSSRYLVKRTGEKVFLECVQDMDHENMFWYRQDPGLGLRLIYFSYDVKMKEKGDIPEGYSVSREKKERFSLILESASTNQTSMYLCASSSPGEQYFGPGTRLTVT.

In this sample, this clonotype turned up many times. The chain links TRBV5-6 to TRBJ1-3; no clear D gene. CDR1 is SGHDT and CDR2 is YYEEEE in the germline V gene. Trimming cost V 2 bases and J 0 bases, with 6 bases left between them. CDR3 length equals 14 residues. CDR3 loop: CASSFTVSGNTIYF. The CDR3 bases are TGTGCCAGCAGCTTCACCGTCTCTGGAAACACCATATATTTT.

This clonotype was seen repeatedly, ten times or more. This rearrangement joins TRBV12-3 or TRBV12-4 to TRBJ2-5; the match to TRBD2 covers 11 bases. With V trimmed by 3 bases and J by 4 bases, 13 bases remained unmatched. The CDR3 runs 18 residues. The CDR3 region is CASSFSDSGRAGGETQYF. As DNA, the CDR3 is TGTGCCAGCAGTTTTAGTGATAGCGGGAGGGCCGGGGGAGAGACCCAGTACTTC.

The J gene is TRBJ2-7, the V gene TRBV5-1; 12 bases match TRBD1. This CDR3 contains 16 residues. The J segment lost 4 bases and the V segment lost 1 base, leaving 6 bases of the junction unmatched. In germline, CDR1 is SGHRS, CDR2 YFSETQ. The CDR3 loop is CASSLSGTGGKYEQYF. CDR3 coding DNA: TGCGCCAGCAGCTTGTCCGGGACAGGGGGCAAGTACGAGCAGTACTTC. Complete variable domain (other parts from reference TRBV5-1 and TRBJ2-7): KAGVTQTPRYLIKTRGQQVTLSCSPISGHRSVSWYQQTPGQGLQFLFEYFSETQRNKGNFPGRFSGRQFSNSRSEMNVSTLELGDSALYLCASSLSGTGGKYEQYFGPGTRLTVT.

The chain uses TRBV12-3 or TRBV12-4 and TRBJ1-1; TRBD1 matches at 9 bases. The CDR3 length is 15 residues. V lost 4 bases to trimming and J lost 5 bases; unmatched junction nucleotides: 8. CDR3 DNA sequence: TGTGCCAGCAGTTCGGCGGGACAGGGAACTACTGAAGCTTTCTTT. Protein sequence: CASSSAGQGTTEAFF.

This clonotype appeared many times. The CDR3 protein is CSVTQLRGGEQYF. Written as DNA, the CDR3 is TGCAGCGTGACCCAACTCAGGGGAGGGGAGCAGTACTTC. This chain joins TRBV29-1 and TRBJ2-7, with D perhaps matching TRBD2 (7 bases). V was trimmed by 6 bases and J by 7 bases, leaving 19 bases between them. This CDR3 is 13 amino acids long. Per the germline V gene, CDR1 is SQVTM and CDR2 is ANQGSEA.

This clonotype was recorded once. The chain recombines TRBV2 with TRBJ2-6; 14 bases map to TRBD2. Trimming at V came to 7 bases and at J to 2 bases, leaving 10 bases not matched to a gene. The CDR3 loop spans 19 amino acids. In germline, CDR1 is SNHLY, CDR2 FYNNEI. The CDR3 region has the DNA TGTGCCAGCAACACCGCCGGGACTAGCGGGAGTACTGGGGCCAACGTCCTGACTTTC. Its translation is CASNTAGTSGSTGANVLTF.

This clonotype came up many times. The chain has TRBV11-1 and TRBJ2-7; maybe TRBD2 (6 bases). Trimming pared 6 bases from V and 3 bases from J, leaving 27 bases between. The CDR3 runs to 18 residues. Germline V gene lookup returns CDR1 SGHAT and CDR2 FQDESV (reference sequence). The CDR3 coding sequence is TGTGCCAGCAGTACTAAGGTGTTGGTCGGGGGATTGAGCTACGAGCAGTACTTC. It is translated as CASSTKVLVGGLSYEQYF.

This clonotype was seen ten or more times. The chain carries TRBV10-3 and TRBJ2-4, with D perhaps matching TRBD1 (6 bases). V was clipped by 7 bases and J by 5 bases, with 15 bases between them. Germline V gives CDR1 ENHRY, CDR2 SYGVKD. This CDR3 is 14 amino acids long. This CDR3 reads CAIKGNRVENIQYF. CDR3 in DNA: TGTGCCATCAAGGGGAACAGGGTCGAAAACATTCAGTACTTC.

This clonotype was recorded a few times. This chain connects TRBV12-3 or TRBV12-4 to TRBJ1-5, with a possible D match to TRBD1 (6 bases). CDR3 length: 16 residues. Trimming removed 7 bases at V and 2 bases at J, with 18 bases between. CDR3 DNA sequence: TGTGCCAGCATTTACTCGGACAGTAGGGGCAATCAGCCCCAGCATTTT. The encoded protein is CASIYSDSRGNQPQHF.

This clonotype was picked up many times. The chain is built from TRBV19 and TRBJ1-5, with TRBD1 matching over 7 bases. Germline-derived CDR1 and CDR2 are LNHDA and SQIVND (reference sequence). The CDR3 has 14 residues. The trim removed 5 bases at V and 6 bases at J, leaving 7 bases unmatched. CDR3 amino acids: CASSLSGGRQPQHF. The CDR3, as DNA: TGTGCCAGTAGTCTATCAGGGGGTCGTCAGCCCCAGCATTTT. The variable domain in full, with the rest retrieved from reference TRBV19 and TRBJ1-5, is DGGITQSPKYLFRKEGQNVTLSCEQNLNHDAMYWYRQDPGQGLRLIYYSQIVNDFQKGDIAEGYSVSREKKESFPLTVTSAQKNPTAFYLCASSLSGGRQPQHFGDGTRLSIL.

This clonotype was observed many times. This sequence joins TRBV20-1 and TRBJ2-7, with TRBD1 identical over 9 bases. Unmatched junction bases numbered 3, after V lost 5 bases and J lost 4 bases. The CDR3 loop spans 12 amino acids. Germline assignment: CDR1 DFQATT and CDR2 SNEGSKA (reference sequence). CDR3 nucleotide sequence: TGCAGTGCTGCAGGACAGGGGTACGAGCAGTACTTC. Its protein is CSAAGQGYEQYF.

The rearrangement joins TRBV28 to TRBJ2-1, with TRBD1 matching over 7 bases. Per germline, CDR1 MDHEN and CDR2 SYDVKM. The CDR3 is 16 amino acids. After removal of 5 bases from V and 0 bases from J, the junction contained 7 bases not matched to a gene. CDR3 DNA: TGTGCCAGCAGTCCAGATGACAGGGTCTCCTACAATGAGCAGTTCTTC. Its translation is CASSPDDRVSYNEQFF.

This clonotype was seen ten or more times. The chain employs TRBV15 and TRBJ2-2, with D possibly TRBD1 on 6 matching bases. V was pared by 0 bases and J by 3 bases, with 11 bases between. Germline CDR1 LNHNV, CDR2 YYDKDF (reference sequence). CDR3 length: 16 amino acids. The CDR3 nucleotides are TGTGCCACCAGCAGAGATTTCAGGGGTTACACCGGGGAGCTGTTTTTT. It yields the protein CATSRDFRGYTGELFF.

This clonotype was found many times. The chain employs TRBV7-9 and TRBJ1-2; D not certain. The germline gives CDR1 SEHNR, CDR2 FQNEAQ (reference sequence). Trimming stripped 2 bases from V and 0 bases from J, with 10 bases between. The CDR3 totals 15 residues. The CDR3 nucleotides read TGTGCCAGCAGCTTAAACATTAGAGCTAACTATGGCTACACCTTC. As protein: CASSLNIRANYGYTF.

This clonotype has at least ten counts. The chain combines TRBV5-1 with TRBJ1-2; tentative D call: TRBD1 (6 bases). The CDR3 loop spans 15 amino acids. Per germline, CDR1 SGHRS and CDR2 YFSETQ. V was clipped by 2 bases and J by 6 bases, with 17 bases between them. CDR3 amino acids: CASSLTSRKGDGYTF. In DNA form, the CDR3 reads TGCGCCAGCAGCTTAACCTCCCGAAAGGGGGATGGCTACACCTTC.